Following are 5 T cell receptor beta chains from one sample sequenced in a study of T cell repertoires in cytomegalovirus infection. One entry per CDR3 protein, called by TCRdb with MiXCR from the reads. The sample holds around 290,000 distinct CDR3 sequences, about 25% seen once. The sequenced material came from PBMCs. Receptors originate from a human donor in good health (CMV status not recorded). Some clones in this sample may be carry-over from other donors' samples.

This clonotype was counted only a few times. This chain links TRBV28 with TRBJ2-3, with D perhaps assigned TRBD1 or TRBD2 (5 bases each). The CDR3 runs to 12 residues. The germline CDR1 and CDR2 sequences are MDHEN and SYDVKM. V was pared by 8 bases and J by 14 bases, with 20 bases between. CDR3 loop: CASLGVATTSYF. The CDR3 bases are TGTGCCAGCCTGGGGGTAGCTACCACATCGTATTTT. Variable domain in full (rest from reference TRBV28 and TRBJ2-3): DVKVTQSSRYLVKRTGEKVFLECVQDMDHENMFWYRQDPGLGLRLIYFSYDVKMKEKGDIPEGYSVSREKKERFSLILESASTNQTSMYLCASLGVATTSYFGPGTRLTVL.

At least ten counts were recorded for this clonotype. The chain employs TRBV2 and TRBJ2-1, with a possible D match to TRBD1 (5 bases). Looked up from germline, CDR1 is SNHLY and CDR2 is FYNNEI. Deletions cut 6 bases from V and 0 bases from J, with 12 bases between. The CDR3 length is 15 residues. The CDR3 sequence is CASRPDKSSYNEQFF. Written as DNA, the CDR3 is TGTGCCAGCAGACCGGACAAAAGCTCCTACAATGAGCAGTTCTTC. The full variable domain, in which reference TRBV2 and TRBJ2-1 provide the parts outside the CDR3, is EPEVTQTPSHQVTQMGQEVILRCVPISNHLYFYWYRQILGQKVEFLVSFYNNEISEKSEIFDDQFSVERPDGSNFTLKIRSTKLEDSAMYFCASRPDKSSYNEQFFGPGTRLTVL.

V is TRBV28 and J is TRBJ1-5; D remains unclear. CDR1 and CDR2 (germline): MDHEN, SYDVKM. The length of the CDR3 is 12 residues. V was trimmed by 6 bases and J by 4 bases, leaving 7 bases between them. CDR3 sequence (DNA): TGTGCCAGCAGAGTTTTAAATCAGCCCCAGCATTTT. It translates to CASRVLNQPQHF.

The chain employs TRBV12-3 or TRBV12-4 and TRBJ2-6; D not certain. V was pared by 6 bases and J by 0 bases, with 18 bases between. The CDR3 loop spans 18 amino acids. In DNA form, the CDR3 reads TGTGCCAGCAGCCCCGCTTATGGACGTAACTCTGGGGCCAACGTCCTGACTTTC. Translating it yields CASSPAYGRNSGANVLTF.

This clonotype was observed a few times. The chain links TRBV30 to TRBJ1-2; D is perhaps TRBD1 (5 bases). Deletions cut 3 bases from V and 4 bases from J, with 12 bases between. The CDR3 runs 13 residues. Germline loops: CDR1 GTSNPN, CDR2 SVGIG (reference sequence). This chain's CDR3 is CAWSRDEGYGYTF. CDR3 sequence (DNA): TGTGCCTGGAGCCGGGACGAAGGCTATGGCTACACCTTC.